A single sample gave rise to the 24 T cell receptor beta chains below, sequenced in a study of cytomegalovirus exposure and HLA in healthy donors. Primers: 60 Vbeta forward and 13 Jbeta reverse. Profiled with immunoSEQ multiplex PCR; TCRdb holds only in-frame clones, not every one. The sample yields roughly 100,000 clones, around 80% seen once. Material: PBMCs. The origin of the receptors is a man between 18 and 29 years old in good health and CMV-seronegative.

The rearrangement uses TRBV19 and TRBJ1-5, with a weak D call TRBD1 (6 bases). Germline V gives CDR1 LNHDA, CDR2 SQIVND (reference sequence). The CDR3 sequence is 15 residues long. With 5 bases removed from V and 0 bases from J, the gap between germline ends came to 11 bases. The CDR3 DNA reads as TGTGCCAGTAGTTGGACAGCAGTTAGCAATCAGCCCCAGCATTTT. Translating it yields CASSWTAVSNQPQHF.

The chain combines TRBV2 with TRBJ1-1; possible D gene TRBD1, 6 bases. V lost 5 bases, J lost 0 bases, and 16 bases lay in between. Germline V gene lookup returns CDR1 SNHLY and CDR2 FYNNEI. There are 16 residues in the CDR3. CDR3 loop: CASSPLLGAMNTEAFF. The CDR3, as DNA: TGTGCCAGCAGTCCGCTATTGGGGGCTATGAACACTGAAGCTTTCTTT.

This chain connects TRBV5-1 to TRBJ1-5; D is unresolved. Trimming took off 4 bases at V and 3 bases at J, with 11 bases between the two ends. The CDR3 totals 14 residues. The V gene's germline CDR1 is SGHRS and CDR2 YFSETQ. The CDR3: CASSIDNVNQPQHF. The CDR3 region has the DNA TGCGCCAGCAGCATTGACAATGTCAATCAGCCCCAGCATTTT.

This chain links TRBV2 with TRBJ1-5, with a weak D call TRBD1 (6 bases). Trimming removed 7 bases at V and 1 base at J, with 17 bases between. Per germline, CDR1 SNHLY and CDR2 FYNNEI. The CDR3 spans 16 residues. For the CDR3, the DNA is TGTGCCAGCACCTTGGGGAGGGGGATGAGCAATCAGCCCCAGCATTTT. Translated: CASTLGRGMSNQPQHF.

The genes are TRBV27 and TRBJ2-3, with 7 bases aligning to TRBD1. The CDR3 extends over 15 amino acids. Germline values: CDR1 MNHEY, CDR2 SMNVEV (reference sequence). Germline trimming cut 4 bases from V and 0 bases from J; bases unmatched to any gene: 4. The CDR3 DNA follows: TGTGCCAGCAGTTCCGGGACAGTTAGCACAGATACGCAGTATTTT. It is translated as CASSSGTVSTDTQYF.

The CDR3 DNA is TGTGCCAGCAGCTTCACAGGGGGCGCCTACGAGCAGTACTTC. It specifies CASSFTGGAYEQYF. The rearrangement links TRBV11-3 to TRBJ2-7; 9 bases match TRBD1. The CDR3 has 14 residues. Unmatched junction bases numbered 2, after V lost 3 bases and J lost 2 bases. From germline, CDR1 is SGHNT and CDR2 YENEEA.

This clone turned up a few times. The CDR3 nucleotides are TGTGCCAGCAGCTTAGGGGGCCGTCAGCCCCAGCATTTT. The encoded protein is CASSLGGRQPQHF. The V call is TRBV7-3, the J call TRBJ1-5; tentative D call: TRBD1 (6 bases). Trimming took off 2 bases at V and 6 bases at J, with 8 bases between the two ends. This CDR3 has 13 amino acids. Per germline, CDR1 SGHTA and CDR2 FQGTGA.

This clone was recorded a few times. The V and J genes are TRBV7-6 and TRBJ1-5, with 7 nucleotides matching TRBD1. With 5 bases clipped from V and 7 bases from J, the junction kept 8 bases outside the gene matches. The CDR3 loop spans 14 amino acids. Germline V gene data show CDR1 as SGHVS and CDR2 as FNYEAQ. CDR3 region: CASSADRSTQPQHF. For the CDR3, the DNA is TGTGCCAGCAGCGCGGACAGGTCTACCCAGCCCCAGCATTTT.

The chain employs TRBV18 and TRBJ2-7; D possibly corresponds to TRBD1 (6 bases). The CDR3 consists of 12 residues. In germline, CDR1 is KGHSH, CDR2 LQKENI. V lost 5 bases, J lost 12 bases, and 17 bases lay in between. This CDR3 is CASSVTGMSLYF. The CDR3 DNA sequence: TGTGCCAGCTCAGTCACAGGGATGTCCCTGTACTTC.

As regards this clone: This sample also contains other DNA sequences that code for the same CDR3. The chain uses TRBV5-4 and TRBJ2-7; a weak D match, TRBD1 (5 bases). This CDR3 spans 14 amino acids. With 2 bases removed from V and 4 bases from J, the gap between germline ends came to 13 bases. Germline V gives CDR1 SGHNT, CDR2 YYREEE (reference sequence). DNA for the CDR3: TGTGCCAGCAGCTTAAGGGGTGGAGAATACGAGCAGTACTTC. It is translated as CASSLRGGEYEQYF.

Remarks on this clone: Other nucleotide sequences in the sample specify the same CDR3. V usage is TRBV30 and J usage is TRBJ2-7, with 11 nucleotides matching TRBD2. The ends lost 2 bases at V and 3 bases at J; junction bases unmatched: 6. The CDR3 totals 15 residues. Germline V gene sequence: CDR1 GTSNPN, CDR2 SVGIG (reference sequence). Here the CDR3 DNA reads TGTGCCTGGAGTTCCCCCGGGACTAGCGGCTACGAGCAGTACTTC. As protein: CAWSSPGTSGYEQYF. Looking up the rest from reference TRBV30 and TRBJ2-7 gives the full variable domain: SQTIHQWPATLVQPVGSPLSLECTVEGTSNPNLYWYRQAAGRGLQLLFYSVGIGQISSEVPQNLSASRPQDRQFILSSKKLLLSDSGFYLCAWSSPGTSGYEQYFGPGTRLTVT.

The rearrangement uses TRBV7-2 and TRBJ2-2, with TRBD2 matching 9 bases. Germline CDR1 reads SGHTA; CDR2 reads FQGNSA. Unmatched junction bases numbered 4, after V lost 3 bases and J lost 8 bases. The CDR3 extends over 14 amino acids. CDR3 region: CASSFSGSVGELFF. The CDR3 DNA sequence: TGTGCCAGCAGCTTTAGCGGGAGCGTAGGGGAGCTGTTTTTT.

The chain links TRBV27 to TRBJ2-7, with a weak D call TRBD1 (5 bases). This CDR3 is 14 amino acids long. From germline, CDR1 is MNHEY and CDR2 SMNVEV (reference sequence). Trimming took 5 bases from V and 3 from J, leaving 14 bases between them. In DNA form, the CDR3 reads TGTGCCAGCAGTCCTGGGCGACAGCTCTACGAGCAGTACTTC. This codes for CASSPGRQLYEQYF.

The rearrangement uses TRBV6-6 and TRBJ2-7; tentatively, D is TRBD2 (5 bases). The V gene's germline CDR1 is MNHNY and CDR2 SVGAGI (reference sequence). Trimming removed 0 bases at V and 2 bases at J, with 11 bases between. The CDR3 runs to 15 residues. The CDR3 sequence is CASSYSSDSTYEQYF. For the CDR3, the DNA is TGTGCCAGCAGTTACTCGTCGGACTCAACCTACGAGCAGTACTTC.

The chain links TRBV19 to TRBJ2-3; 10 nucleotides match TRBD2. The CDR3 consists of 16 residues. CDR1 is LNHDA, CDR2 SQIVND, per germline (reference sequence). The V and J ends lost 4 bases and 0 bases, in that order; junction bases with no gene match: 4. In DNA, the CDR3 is TGTGCCAGTAGTACCCCAGCGGGAGGGAGCACAGATACGCAGTATTTT. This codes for CASSTPAGGSTDTQYF.

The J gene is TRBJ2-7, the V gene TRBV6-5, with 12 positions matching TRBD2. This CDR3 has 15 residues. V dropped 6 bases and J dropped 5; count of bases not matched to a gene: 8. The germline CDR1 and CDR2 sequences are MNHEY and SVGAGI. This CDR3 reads CASRMTSGSLNEQYF. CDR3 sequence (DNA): TGTGCCAGCAGAATGACTAGCGGGAGTCTCAACGAGCAGTACTTC.

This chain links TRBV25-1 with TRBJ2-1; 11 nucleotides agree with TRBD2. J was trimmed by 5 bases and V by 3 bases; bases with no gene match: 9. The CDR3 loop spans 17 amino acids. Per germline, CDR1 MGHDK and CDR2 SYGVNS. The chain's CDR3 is CASSDLLAGGPHNEQFF. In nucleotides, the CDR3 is TGTGCCAGCAGTGACCTATTAGCGGGAGGGCCCCACAATGAGCAGTTCTTC.

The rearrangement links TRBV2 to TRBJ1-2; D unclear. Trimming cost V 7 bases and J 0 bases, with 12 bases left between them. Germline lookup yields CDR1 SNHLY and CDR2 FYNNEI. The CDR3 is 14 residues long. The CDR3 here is CASIEGIANYGYTF. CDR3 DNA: TGTGCCAGCATCGAGGGCATAGCTAACTATGGCTACACCTTC.

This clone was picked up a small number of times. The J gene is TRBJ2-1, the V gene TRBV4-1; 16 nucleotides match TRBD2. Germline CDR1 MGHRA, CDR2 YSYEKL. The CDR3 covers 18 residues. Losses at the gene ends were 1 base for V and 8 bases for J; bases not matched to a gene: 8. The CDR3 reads CASSQGGLAGGPFDEQFF. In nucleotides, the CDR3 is TGCGCCAGCAGCCAAGGGGGACTAGCGGGAGGGCCCTTCGATGAGCAGTTCTTC.

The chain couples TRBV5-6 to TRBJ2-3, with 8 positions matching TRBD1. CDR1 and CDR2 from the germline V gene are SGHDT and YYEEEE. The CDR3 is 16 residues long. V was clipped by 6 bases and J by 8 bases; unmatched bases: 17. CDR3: CASTIDRGRSGVTQYF. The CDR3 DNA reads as TGTGCCAGCACCATCGACAGGGGACGTTCTGGGGTTACGCAGTATTTT.

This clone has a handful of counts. The CDR3: CASSQVIAGPTYEQYF. The CDR3 DNA sequence: TGCGCCAGCAGCCAGGTCATAGCGGGCCCCACCTACGAGCAGTACTTC. This sequence joins TRBV4-1 and TRBJ2-7, with 7 bases fitting TRBD2. CDR3 length equals 16 residues. Trimming at V came to 3 bases and at J to 2 bases, leaving 10 bases not matched to a gene. CDR1 is MGHRA and CDR2 is YSYEKL in the germline V gene.

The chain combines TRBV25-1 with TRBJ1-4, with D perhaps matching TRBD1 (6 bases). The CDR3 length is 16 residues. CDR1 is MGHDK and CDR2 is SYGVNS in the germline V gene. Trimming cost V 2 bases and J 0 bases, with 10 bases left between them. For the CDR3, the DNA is TGTGCCAGCAGTGAAGGACAGCTTTCAACTAATGAAAAACTGTTTTTT. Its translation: CASSEGQLSTNEKLFF.

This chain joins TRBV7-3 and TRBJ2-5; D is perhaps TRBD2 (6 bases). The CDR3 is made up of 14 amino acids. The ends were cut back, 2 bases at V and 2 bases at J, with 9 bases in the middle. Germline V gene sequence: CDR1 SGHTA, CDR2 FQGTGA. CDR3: CASSLSREQETQYF. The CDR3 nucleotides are TGTGCCAGCAGCTTATCGCGGGAACAAGAGACCCAGTACTTC.

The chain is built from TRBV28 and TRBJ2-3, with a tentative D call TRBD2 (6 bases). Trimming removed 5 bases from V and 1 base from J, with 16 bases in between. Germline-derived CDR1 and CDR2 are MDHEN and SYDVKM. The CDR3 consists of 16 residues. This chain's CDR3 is CASSVTSPGGTDTQYF. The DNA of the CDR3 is TGTGCCAGCAGTGTGACTAGTCCAGGAGGCACAGATACGCAGTATTTT.